The text below deals with one T cell receptor beta chain. What it binds is not known. This sample stems from a study of early T cells in non-severe SARS-CoV-2 infection. The study, taken as a whole, reports: Clonotype matching in VDJdb favored anti-spike CD8 responses and did not capture private and CD4 specificities.

The CDR3 loop spans 15 amino acids. The V end lost 6 bases, the J end lost 8 bases, and 22 bases lay between the germline ends. Germline CDR1 and CDR2: LNHDA and SQIVND (reference sequence). The TCR library protocol attached unique molecular identifiers to the individual cDNA molecules. Using its own MiXCR run on the 5' RACE reads, TCRdb lists one record per CDR3 protein. The sample holds some 77,000 distinct CDR3 sequences, around 17% seen once. This chain joins TRBV19 and TRBJ1-1; TRBD1 is a possible D gene (6 bases). This clonotype originated in an adult who was a healthcare worker with PCR-confirmed SARS-CoV-2 infection or an uninfected control (not recorded which). Sequenced material: whole blood. The CDR3: CASRPRTERRPEAFF. Here the CDR3 DNA reads TGTGCCAGTAGACCAAGGACAGAGAGGAGGCCCGAAGCTTTCTTT.